This T cell receptor (beta chain) was observed in a study of CD8+ T cells in alopecia areata. Study in general: Oral tofacitinib (5 to 10 mg twice daily) was administered to treated patients.

Treatment defined: oral pan-JAK inhibitor, 5-10 mg twice daily. Isolated RNA was reverse transcribed into cDNA used as the sequencing template. TCRdb keeps only in-frame clones here, not all; method: immunoSEQ multiplex PCR. Of 150,000 to 200,000 clones listed, 64% are singletons. V was trimmed by 4 bases and J by 5 bases, leaving 5 bases between them. The CDR3 is made up of 10 amino acids. CDR1 is DFQATT and CDR2 is SNEGSKA in the germline V gene (reference sequence). Material: CD4+ T cells sorted from blood, obtained between weeks 47 and 50, from a patient treated with tofacitinib. The chain is built from TRBV20-1 and TRBJ2-5; possible D gene TRBD2, 5 bases. This TCR was recovered from a human donor with alopecia areata. The CDR3 protein is CSATGETQYF. The CDR3 region has the DNA TGCAGTGCTACGGGGGAGACCCAGTACTTC.